The source of this T cell receptor beta chain is a study of OX40 agonist ivuxolimab in advanced cancers. Study context: The dose-escalation cohort had hepatocellular carcinoma, melanoma, renal cell or head and neck cancer.

Trimming took off 4 bases at V and 0 bases at J, with 16 bases between the two ends. The CDR3 covers 16 residues. From germline, CDR1 is SGHNT and CDR2 YYREEE (reference sequence). Profiled with immunoSEQ multiplex PCR; TCRdb holds only in-frame clones, not every one. The table includes about 89,000 clones, approximately 90% detected once. This clone has a single count. The sequences come from CD4+ or CD8+ T cells sorted from blood, collected in a trial of the OX40 agonist ivuxolimab. V is TRBV5-4 and J is TRBJ1-1; no clear D. The sequence came from an adult with an advanced solid tumor such as melanoma, head and neck, liver or kidney cancer. CDR3 nucleotide sequence: TGTGCCAGCAGCCTTTTTCAAGGTTACATGAACACTGAAGCTTTCTTT. Amino acid sequence: CASSLFQGYMNTEAFF.